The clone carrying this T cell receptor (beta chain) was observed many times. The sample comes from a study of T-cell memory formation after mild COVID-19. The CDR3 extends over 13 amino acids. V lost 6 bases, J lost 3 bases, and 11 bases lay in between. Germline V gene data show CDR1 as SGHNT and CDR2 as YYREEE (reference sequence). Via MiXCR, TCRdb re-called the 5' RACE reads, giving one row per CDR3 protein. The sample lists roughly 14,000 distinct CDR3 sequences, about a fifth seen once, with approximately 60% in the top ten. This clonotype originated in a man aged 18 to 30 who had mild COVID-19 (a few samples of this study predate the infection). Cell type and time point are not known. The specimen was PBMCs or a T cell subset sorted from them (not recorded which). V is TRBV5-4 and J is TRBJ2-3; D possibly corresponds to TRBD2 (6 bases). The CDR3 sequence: CASKGGVTDTQYF. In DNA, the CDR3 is TGTGCCAGCAAAGGAGGGGTTACAGATACGCAGTATTTT.